A selection of T cell receptor beta chains follows, all from one sample in a study of T cell changes during pregnancy in multiple sclerosis. Generated by immunoSEQ multiplex PCR, the TCRdb table keeps only in-frame clones and is missing some. The repertoire consists of tens of thousands of clones, with roughly 92% occurring once and the leading ten covering 0.65% to 0.7%. Sequencing used CD4+ T cells from peripheral blood mononuclear cells, obtained in the third trimester of pregnancy. These receptors were collected from a female donor with multiple sclerosis, enrolled in a pregnancy study. Each CDR3 is given with its conserved first and last residue. The D gene is left open where the match is weak. Size tells how often a clone was seen (once, few, many) or the class of an expanded clone, and some rows leave it out.

V	size	J	D	DNA	CDR3
TRBV19	-	TRBJ1-2	TRBD1	TGTGCCAGTAGTACTCAGGGGTATAATCTGGGGACAGACGAGAATAACTATGGCTACACCTTC	CASSTQGYNLGTDENNYGYTF
TRBV6-5	-	TRBJ2-3	TRBD2	TGTGCCAGCAGTTACGATAGCGGGACAGATACGCAGTATTTT	CASSYDSGTDTQYF
TRBV11-3	once	TRBJ2-3	TRBD1	TGTGCCAGCAGCTTAGGACAGGGTCCTAGCACAGATACGCAGTATTTT	CASSLGQGPSTDTQYF
TRBV7-9	-	TRBJ2-5	-	TGTGCCAGCAGCCAGAACGACAGGTACCAAGAGACCCAGTACTTC	CASSQNDRYQETQYF
TRBV13	-	TRBJ2-3	TRBD2	TGTGCCAGCAGCTCCTTAGCGGGTAGACGCACAGATACGCAGTATTTT	CASSSLAGRRTDTQYF
TRBV7-8	-	TRBJ1-4	TRBD1	TGTGCCAGCAGCCCGGAATACAGGGGTCTCGGCGAAAAACTGTTTTTT	CASSPEYRGLGEKLFF
TRBV6-1	-	TRBJ2-5	-	TGTGCCAGCAAGTTATCAGGGCTACAAGAGACCCAGTACTTC	CASKLSGLQETQYF
TRBV19	-	TRBJ2-3	TRBD2	TGTGCCAGTAGTATAGAGTTAGCGGGAGGGAGCACAGATACGCAGTATTTT	CASSIELAGGSTDTQYF
TRBV29-1	-	TRBJ2-2	TRBD2	TGCAGCGTGGAGCCGATTTCTAGCGGGAGTATAGCCGGGGAGCTGTTTTTT	CSVEPISSGSIAGELFF
TRBV7-8	-	TRBJ2-2	-	TGTGCCAGCAGCTTTCTGAACACCGGGGAGCTGTTTTTT	CASSFLNTGELFF
TRBV18	-	TRBJ1-5	-	TGTGCCAGCTCACTACAGGGCCCGGGGCAGCCCCAGCATTTT	CASSLQGPGQPQHF
TRBV4-2	-	TRBJ2-3	TRBD2	TGTGCCAGCAGCCCACACTCTAGCGGGGGTCAAGATACGCAGTATTTT	CASSPHSSGGQDTQYF